This T cell receptor (beta chain) stems from a study of blood T cell repertoires in COVID-19. Background on the study: The cDNA or gDNA used as material had been derived from T cells, B-cell-depleted T cells, or PBMCs.

In the original analysis: The assay estimated nucleated cells by amplifying reference gene primers. The assay was immunoSEQ multiplex PCR, and TCRdb's table has in-frame clones only and misses some. That table is the source of V, J and clone size, and D and trimming were worked out from the DNA. Of approximately 96,000 clones in the sample, approximately 91% were seen once. The germline V gene has CDR1 KGHDR and CDR2 SFDVKD. This CDR3 region has 15 residues. Trimming at V came to 5 bases and at J to 2 bases, leaving 4 bases not matched to a gene. The sequencing input was peripheral blood. The V call is TRBV24-1, the J call TRBJ2-3; TRBD2 agrees at 9 bases. This TCR came from a man aged 55 to 70 with acute or convalescent COVID-19. DNA of the CDR3: TGTGCCACCAGTGCCGGCGGGAGGGTCACAGATACGCAGTATTTT. It encodes CATSAGGRVTDTQYF.